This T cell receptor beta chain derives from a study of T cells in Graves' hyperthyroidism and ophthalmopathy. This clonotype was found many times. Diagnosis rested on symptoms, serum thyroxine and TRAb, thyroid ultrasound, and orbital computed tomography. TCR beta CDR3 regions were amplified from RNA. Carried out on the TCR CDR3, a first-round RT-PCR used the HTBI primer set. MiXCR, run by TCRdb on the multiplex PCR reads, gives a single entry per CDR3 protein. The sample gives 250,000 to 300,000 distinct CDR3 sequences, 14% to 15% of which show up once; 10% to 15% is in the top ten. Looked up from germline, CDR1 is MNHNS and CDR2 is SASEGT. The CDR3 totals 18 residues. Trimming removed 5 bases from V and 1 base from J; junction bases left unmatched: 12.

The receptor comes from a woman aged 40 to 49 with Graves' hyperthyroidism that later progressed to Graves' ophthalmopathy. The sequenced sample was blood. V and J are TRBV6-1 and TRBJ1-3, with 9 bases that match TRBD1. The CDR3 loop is CASSLSRTGDRSGNTIYF. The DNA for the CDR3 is TGTGCCAGCAGTCTATCCCGGACAGGGGATCGTTCTGGAAACACCATATATTTT.